Listed below are T cell receptor beta chains from one sample, sequenced in a study of blood T cell repertoires in COVID-19. Profiling relied on immunoSEQ multiplex PCR, and the TCRdb table lists in-frame clones only, not all of them. The sample has 85,000 to 100,000 clones; roughly 76% are singletons. The sample was peripheral blood. All receptors come from a man of 80 years or more with COVID-19, enrolled during active disease. Each CDR3 is given with its conserved first and last residue. Fields, in order: CDR3 protein, CDR3 DNA, D gene, clone size, J gene, V gene. A D gene is named only where the DNA matches it firmly. Expanded clones get a size class; other rows say once, few or many, or leave the size out.

cdr3_aa: CASSQRQGIDTQYF
cdr3_nt: TGTGCCAGCAGTCAGAGACAGGGGATAGATACGCAGTATTTT
d_call: TRBD1
clone_size: NA
j_call: TRBJ2-3
v_call: TRBV7-2

cdr3_aa: CASSLYRGNEKLFF
cdr3_nt: TGTGCCAGCAGTTTATACAGGGGCAATGAAAAACTGTTTTTT
d_call: TRBD1
clone_size: NA
j_call: TRBJ1-4
v_call: TRBV28

cdr3_aa: CASCQTSGITDTQYF
cdr3_nt: TGTGCCAGCTGCCAGACTAGCGGGATAACAGATACGCAGTATTTT
d_call: TRBD2
clone_size: NA
j_call: TRBJ2-3
v_call: TRBV27

cdr3_aa: CATRQGIDEQYF
cdr3_nt: TGTGCCACCAGGCAGGGCATTGATGAGCAGTACTTC
d_call: NA
clone_size: few
j_call: TRBJ2-7
v_call: TRBV15

cdr3_aa: CASSPTGIPAGNEQFF
cdr3_nt: TGTGCCAGCTCACCAACCGGAATCCCGGCGGGCAATGAGCAGTTCTTC
d_call: NA
clone_size: NA
j_call: TRBJ2-1
v_call: TRBV18

cdr3_aa: CASSTSFSSSTDTQYF
cdr3_nt: TGTGCCAGCTCAACAAGTTTTTCGTCTTCCACAGATACGCAGTATTTT
d_call: NA
clone_size: NA
j_call: TRBJ2-3
v_call: TRBV18

cdr3_aa: CASSRTGIYEQYF
cdr3_nt: TGTGCCAGCAGCCGGACAGGGATCTACGAGCAGTACTTC
d_call: TRBD1
clone_size: few
j_call: TRBJ2-7
v_call: TRBV6-6

cdr3_aa: CAWSKQGAEEQYF
cdr3_nt: TGTGCCTGGAGTAAACAGGGGGCGGAAGAGCAGTACTTC
d_call: TRBD1
clone_size: NA
j_call: TRBJ2-7
v_call: TRBV30

cdr3_aa: CASRATGAGEAFF
cdr3_nt: TGTGCCAGCAGAGCGACAGGGGCTGGTGAAGCTTTCTTT
d_call: TRBD1
clone_size: NA
j_call: TRBJ1-1
v_call: TRBV27

cdr3_aa: CASSPDRGPETQYF
cdr3_nt: TGTGCCAGCAGCCCGGACAGGGGCCCGGAGACCCAGTACTTC
d_call: TRBD1
clone_size: NA
j_call: TRBJ2-5
v_call: TRBV7-2

cdr3_aa: CASSVEGLPSYEQYF
cdr3_nt: TGTGCCAGCAGCGTAGAGGGACTACCATCCTACGAGCAGTACTTC
d_call: TRBD2
clone_size: NA
j_call: TRBJ2-7
v_call: TRBV9

cdr3_aa: CASSTQQGIGYTF
cdr3_nt: TGTGCCAGCAGCACCCAACAGGGAATCGGCTACACCTTC
d_call: NA
clone_size: NA
j_call: TRBJ1-2
v_call: TRBV7-9

cdr3_aa: CASSLAGASEQYF
cdr3_nt: TGTGCCAGCAGCCTAGCCGGTGCTAGCGAGCAGTACTTC
d_call: NA
clone_size: NA
j_call: TRBJ2-7
v_call: TRBV11-3

cdr3_aa: CASSLSSFYGYTF
cdr3_nt: TGTGCCAGCAGTTTGTCCTCTTTCTATGGCTACACCTTC
d_call: NA
clone_size: NA
j_call: TRBJ1-2
v_call: TRBV12-3/TRBV12-4

cdr3_aa: CASSLDGGRTYEQYF
cdr3_nt: TGCGCCAGCAGCTTGGATGGAGGCCGGACCTACGAGCAGTACTTC
d_call: NA
clone_size: NA
j_call: TRBJ2-7
v_call: TRBV5-1

cdr3_aa: CASSGYGGQGNQPQHF
cdr3_nt: TGTGCCAGCAGTGGATATGGAGGACAGGGAAATCAGCCCCAGCATTTT
d_call: TRBD1
clone_size: NA
j_call: TRBJ1-5
v_call: TRBV2

cdr3_aa: CASLRVGAGSPLHF
cdr3_nt: TGTGCCAGCCTCCGGGTTGGGGCAGGGTCACCCCTCCACTTT
d_call: NA
clone_size: NA
j_call: TRBJ1-6
v_call: TRBV27

cdr3_aa: CASSLKRGVQETQYF
cdr3_nt: TGTGCCAGCAGCTTAAAGCGGGGGGTCCAAGAGACCCAGTACTTC
d_call: TRBD2
clone_size: NA
j_call: TRBJ2-5
v_call: TRBV7-3

cdr3_aa: CASSHRGGGEAFF
cdr3_nt: TGCGCCAGCAGTCACAGGGGCGGTGGTGAAGCTTTCTTT
d_call: TRBD1
clone_size: few
j_call: TRBJ1-1
v_call: TRBV10-1

cdr3_aa: CASSPQGGWTEAFF
cdr3_nt: TGTGCCAGCTCACCACAAGGGGGCTGGACTGAAGCTTTCTTT
d_call: TRBD1
clone_size: NA
j_call: TRBJ1-1
v_call: TRBV18

cdr3_aa: CASSGRTDRETYGYTF
cdr3_nt: TGTGCCAGCAGTGGAAGGACGGACAGGGAAACCTATGGCTACACCTTC
d_call: TRBD1
clone_size: NA
j_call: TRBJ1-2
v_call: TRBV28

cdr3_aa: CASSSLTGDSTTTNEKLFF
cdr3_nt: TGTGCCAGCAGCTCCCTGACAGGCGATAGCACCACAACTAATGAAAAACTGTTTTTT
d_call: NA
clone_size: NA
j_call: TRBJ1-4
v_call: TRBV5-6

cdr3_aa: CASSLRTGEGNSPLHF
cdr3_nt: TGTGCCAGCAGCTTGAGGACAGGGGAAGGGAATTCACCCCTCCACTTT
d_call: TRBD1
clone_size: NA
j_call: TRBJ1-6
v_call: TRBV5-4

cdr3_aa: CASTNGGGVRDYGYTF
cdr3_nt: TGTGCCAGTACCAACGGAGGGGGGGTAAGGGACTATGGCTACACCTTC
d_call: NA
clone_size: NA
j_call: TRBJ1-2
v_call: TRBV19

cdr3_aa: CASSYRGLAGGDEQYF
cdr3_nt: TGTGCCAGCAGTTACCGCGGACTAGCGGGGGGCGACGAGCAGTACTTC
d_call: TRBD2
clone_size: NA
j_call: TRBJ2-7
v_call: TRBV6-2/TRBV6-3

cdr3_aa: CASSQGRLNTEAFF
cdr3_nt: TGTGCCAGCAGTCAGGGGCGGCTGAACACTGAAGCTTTCTTT
d_call: NA
clone_size: NA
j_call: TRBJ1-1
v_call: TRBV6-5

cdr3_aa: CSVMHWTAQETQYF
cdr3_nt: TGCAGCGTGATGCACTGGACAGCTCAAGAGACCCAGTACTTC
d_call: NA
clone_size: NA
j_call: TRBJ2-5
v_call: TRBV29-1

cdr3_aa: CASRWGQEVNQPQHF
cdr3_nt: TGTGCCAGCAGGTGGGGACAGGAGGTGAATCAGCCCCAGCATTTT
d_call: TRBD1
clone_size: NA
j_call: TRBJ1-5
v_call: TRBV6-5

cdr3_aa: CASSLRTSGTSYEQYF
cdr3_nt: TGTGCCAGCTCCCTCCGGACTAGCGGGACCTCCTACGAGCAGTACTTC
d_call: TRBD2
clone_size: NA
j_call: TRBJ2-7
v_call: TRBV7-2

cdr3_aa: CASSPRSPSNEQFF
cdr3_nt: TGCGCCAGCAGCCCTCGTAGCCCAAGCAATGAGCAGTTCTTC
d_call: NA
clone_size: NA
j_call: TRBJ2-1
v_call: TRBV4-3

cdr3_aa: CSVDGTSGSSYNEQFF
cdr3_nt: TGCAGCGTCGATGGGACTAGCGGGAGCTCCTACAATGAGCAGTTCTTC
d_call: TRBD2
clone_size: NA
j_call: TRBJ2-1
v_call: TRBV29-1

cdr3_aa: CASSQDTGGDQPQHF
cdr3_nt: TGTGCCAGCAGCCAAGACACCGGGGGAGATCAGCCCCAGCATTTT
d_call: NA
clone_size: NA
j_call: TRBJ1-5
v_call: TRBV3-1/TRBV3-2

cdr3_aa: CASSFLWGPLRNQPQHF
cdr3_nt: TGTGCCAGCAGCTTTCTATGGGGGCCTTTGCGCAATCAGCCCCAGCATTTT
d_call: NA
clone_size: NA
j_call: TRBJ1-5
v_call: TRBV11-3

cdr3_aa: CASSIQGGQPQHF
cdr3_nt: TGTGCCAGTAGTATACAGGGGGGTCAGCCCCAGCATTTT
d_call: TRBD1
clone_size: NA
j_call: TRBJ1-5
v_call: TRBV19

cdr3_aa: CASSEAWGVGNTIYF
cdr3_nt: TGTGCCAGCAGTGAAGCCTGGGGGGTGGGAAACACCATATATTTT
d_call: NA
clone_size: NA
j_call: TRBJ1-3
v_call: TRBV6-1

cdr3_aa: CASREQGARGYTF
cdr3_nt: TGTGCCAGCCGGGAGCAGGGGGCGCGGGGCTACACCTTC
d_call: TRBD1
clone_size: NA
j_call: TRBJ1-2
v_call: TRBV12-3/TRBV12-4

cdr3_aa: CASSLDPGYNEQFF
cdr3_nt: TGTGCCAGCAGCTTAGACCCAGGTTACAATGAGCAGTTCTTC
d_call: NA
clone_size: NA
j_call: TRBJ2-1
v_call: TRBV11-2

cdr3_aa: CASSPFPGQGFEETEAFF
cdr3_nt: TGTGCCAGCTCACCCTTCCCGGGGCAGGGGTTCGAGGAAACTGAAGCTTTCTTT
d_call: NA
clone_size: NA
j_call: TRBJ1-1
v_call: TRBV18

cdr3_aa: CASSTVQNTGELFF
cdr3_nt: TGTGCCAGCTCCACGGTCCAGAACACCGGGGAGCTGTTTTTT
d_call: NA
clone_size: once
j_call: TRBJ2-2
v_call: TRBV18

cdr3_aa: CSGGTGLETQYF
cdr3_nt: TGCAGCGGGGGGACAGGGCTAGAGACCCAGTACTTC
d_call: TRBD1
clone_size: few
j_call: TRBJ2-5
v_call: TRBV29-1

cdr3_aa: CASSPRQFYEQYF
cdr3_nt: TGTGCCAGCAGTCCAAGACAGTTCTACGAGCAGTACTTC
d_call: NA
clone_size: NA
j_call: TRBJ2-7
v_call: TRBV12-3/TRBV12-4

cdr3_aa: CASTLVGGDTEAFF
cdr3_nt: TGCGCCAGCACCCTAGTAGGGGGAGACACTGAAGCTTTCTTT
d_call: NA
clone_size: NA
j_call: TRBJ1-1
v_call: TRBV5-1

cdr3_aa: CASSGRESISYEQYF
cdr3_nt: TGTGCCAGCAGCGGGCGGGAGTCGATTTCCTACGAGCAGTACTTC
d_call: TRBD2
clone_size: NA
j_call: TRBJ2-7
v_call: TRBV6-5

cdr3_aa: CASGGVFTDTQYF
cdr3_nt: TGTGCCAGCGGGGGGGTTTTCACAGATACGCAGTATTTT
d_call: TRBD2
clone_size: NA
j_call: TRBJ2-3
v_call: TRBV2

cdr3_aa: CASSSRGGRADTQYF
cdr3_nt: TGTGCCAGCAGCAGCCGGGGCGGGAGGGCGGATACGCAGTATTTT
d_call: TRBD2
clone_size: once
j_call: TRBJ2-3
v_call: TRBV7-9

cdr3_aa: CAWSDGTANYGYTF
cdr3_nt: TGTGCCTGGAGTGACGGGACAGCCAACTATGGCTACACCTTC
d_call: TRBD1
clone_size: NA
j_call: TRBJ1-2
v_call: TRBV30

cdr3_aa: CASSLATGKAYEQYF
cdr3_nt: TGCGCCAGCAGCTTGGCTACAGGGAAAGCCTACGAGCAGTACTTC
d_call: NA
clone_size: NA
j_call: TRBJ2-7
v_call: TRBV5-1

cdr3_aa: CASSQVKGETDTQYF
cdr3_nt: TGTGCCAGCAGCCAAGTTAAGGGGGAGACAGATACGCAGTATTTT
d_call: NA
clone_size: NA
j_call: TRBJ2-3
v_call: TRBV4-2

cdr3_aa: CASSLTGDGDYGYTF
cdr3_nt: TGTGCCAGCAGTTTGACGGGGGACGGGGACTATGGCTACACCTTC
d_call: NA
clone_size: NA
j_call: TRBJ1-2
v_call: TRBV27

cdr3_aa: CAISVRAGGSYEQYF
cdr3_nt: TGTGCCATCAGTGTACGGGCAGGGGGCTCCTACGAGCAGTACTTC
d_call: TRBD1
clone_size: NA
j_call: TRBJ2-7
v_call: TRBV10-3

cdr3_aa: CASSYLTVSISYNEQFF
cdr3_nt: TGTGCCAGCAGTTACTTGACTGTCTCTATCTCCTACAATGAGCAGTTCTTC
d_call: NA
clone_size: NA
j_call: TRBJ2-1
v_call: TRBV6-2/TRBV6-3

cdr3_aa: CASSFTRGAETQYF
cdr3_nt: TGTGCCAGCAGCTTCACGCGGGGGGCAGAGACCCAGTACTTC
d_call: TRBD2
clone_size: NA
j_call: TRBJ2-5
v_call: TRBV7-9

cdr3_aa: CASSVDITNEKLFF
cdr3_nt: TGTGCCAGCAGCGTGGACATAACTAATGAAAAACTGTTTTTT
d_call: NA
clone_size: NA
j_call: TRBJ1-4
v_call: TRBV9